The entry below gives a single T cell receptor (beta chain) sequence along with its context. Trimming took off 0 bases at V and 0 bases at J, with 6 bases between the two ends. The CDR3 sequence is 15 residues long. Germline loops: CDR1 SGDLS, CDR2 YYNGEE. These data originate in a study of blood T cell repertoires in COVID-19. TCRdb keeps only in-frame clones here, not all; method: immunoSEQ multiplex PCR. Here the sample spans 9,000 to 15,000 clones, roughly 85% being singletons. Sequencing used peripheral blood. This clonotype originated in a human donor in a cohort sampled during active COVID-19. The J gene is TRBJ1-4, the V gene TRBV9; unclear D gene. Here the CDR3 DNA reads TGTGCCAGCAGCGTAGGAACAGCAACTAATGAAAAACTGTTTTTT. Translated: CASSVGTATNEKLFF.